This T cell receptor (beta chain) originates from a study of Ad26.COV2.S vaccination and SARS-CoV-2 variants. Only in-frame clones appear in the TCRdb table, and some are missing; sequencing was by immunoSEQ multiplex PCR. The sample carries about 350,000 clones, about 90% recorded once. V lost 2 bases to trimming and J lost 5 bases, with 6 bases between them. The V gene's germline CDR1 is SNHLY and CDR2 FYNNEI. This CDR3 region has 12 residues. Overall study findings and caveats: Marked by substantial breadth, spike-specific CD8+ and CD4+ T cell responses were reportedly seen after vaccination.

Remarks on this clone: The target antigen is unknown.

This chain links TRBV2 with TRBJ2-5; the D gene is possibly TRBD1 (5 bases). The sequence was collected from a human donor who had recovered from COVID-19. The sequencing used peripheral blood, collected after recovery from COVID-19. CDR3 DNA sequence: TGTGCCAGCAGTGAACAGGGCGAGACCCAGTACTTC. Protein sequence: CASSEQGETQYF.